This T cell receptor beta chain came from a study of T-cell reconstitution after alpha-beta-depleted transplantation in children. The TCRbeta library incorporated unique molecular identifiers. TCRdb re-called the PCR reads through MiXCR, storing one row per CDR3 protein. The sample includes approximately 200,000 distinct CDR3 sequences, roughly 6.3% of them seen just once. This clonotype was counted at least ten times. The antigen remains unidentified. Trimming left V 4 bases short and J 2 bases short, with 15 bases between. The V gene's germline CDR1 is SGHRS and CDR2 YFSETQ. This CDR3 is 16 amino acids long. General study findings and limits: Diversity of TCRbeta at day 60 was high in some patients, arising from surviving recipient T cells and thymic progenitors. Several hundred rapidly expanded clones from non-depleted graft cells reportedly supplied alpha-beta T cells about two months post-transplant.

This chain uses TRBV5-1 with TRBJ2-2, with D perhaps given as TRBD1 or TRBD2 (6 bases each). The receptor was isolated from a girl younger than two with combined immunodeficiency, due to receive a stem cell transplant. The sample in question was PBMCs, obtained before TCRalphabeta/CD19-depleted stem cell transplant. The CDR3 here is CASSVPGALNTGELFF. In DNA, the CDR3 is TGCGCCAGCAGCGTCCCGGGGGCCTTAAACACCGGGGAGCTGTTTTTT.